Reported below is one T cell receptor beta chain. This clonotype has a handful of counts. No antigen is known for it. No much larger clone exists at a distance of one base, and base qualities are not known. This entry is derived from a study of Graves' ophthalmopathy and Graves' hyperthyroidism (dated by TCRdb to 2017 to 2018). With respect to the entire study: Peripheral blood was collected at initial diagnosis, before any treatment. The study used TCR beta repertoire signatures to distinguish Graves' ophthalmopathy from Graves' hyperthyroidism and to predict progression to ophthalmopathy. In total, over 130 blood samples were TCR-sequenced: under 45 ophthalmopathy, about 75 hyperthyroidism and approximately 17 hyperthyroidism-to-ophthalmopathy patients. To explore V-J signatures that distinguish ophthalmopathy from hyperthyroidism, a discovery set of about a hundred patients was enrolled, made up of around 44 with ophthalmopathy and some 60 with stable hyperthyroidism. An independent validation cohort comprised fewer than 20 hyperthyroidism patients and 17 patients who later progressed from hyperthyroidism to ophthalmopathy. T-cell repertoires of thyroid tissue and blood were compared in six hyperthyroidism patients. Following sample collection, hyperthyroidism patients were given methimazole at a starting dose of 30 mg daily, and ophthalmopathy patients were given high-dose intravenous methylprednisolone. The approximately 100 discovery patients were randomly split 7:3 into training and test sets. Summary of the overall study and its limitations: In cross-validation, the 13-signature model distinguished ophthalmopathy from stable hyperthyroidism with approximately 88% sensitivity and around 82% specificity, and in the test set the corresponding values were approximately 79% and 70%. No statistical method was used to predetermine the sample size, and group allocation was not hidden from the investigators. In validation, the model predicted ophthalmopathy progression with more than 55% sensitivity and roughly 72% specificity; approximately 12 predicted patients were CT-confirmed with GO in a median of about 6.1 months. Most expanded thyroid clonotypes with a frequency above 0.001 also appeared in blood, which suggests that blood repertoires may reflect the immune response in the thyroid.

For repertoire sequencing, TCR beta CDR3 regions were amplified from RNA transcripts. The first round of RT-PCR was done with HTBI primers and the Qiagen OneStep RT-PCR kit, and was followed by a second round of multiplex PCR, then size selection and purification. The libraries underwent paired-end sequencing with 100 bp reads on an Illumina HiSeq2000. As for the original processing: Reads were processed with SOAPnuke, discarding reads with adapters, uncalled bases, mean Phred below 15, or no exact constant-primer or identifier match. COPE v1.2.5 was used to merge the high-quality paired reads. Each unique nucleotide sequence was treated as a clonotype, and MiTCR v1.1 was used to align the clonotypes to the IMGT TRB V, D and J references. Analysis was restricted to V-J combinations with a frequency above 0.0001, which covered 99.2% of repertoires. A TCR clonal expansion and chaos score per V-J combination was defined as the ratio of F50 clonal expansion to chaos observed in the TCRdist matrix. Features were reduced by Welch's t-statistics and random forest to around 14 V-J combinations, which fed a naive Bayes classifier. Thyroid-blood repertoire similarity was quantified with the Morisita-Horn index. TCRdb reprocessed the public reads (quality trimming at Q25 with fastp, clone calling with MiXCR) and kept in-frame beta chains. Each CDR3 protein appears once, grouped with its most common genes and DNA. The V and J calls and clone size come from TCRdb's table, not from the authors' own analysis. Counted in this sample were roughly 160,000 distinct CDR3 sequences; 30% to 45% of them appeared once. Under 7% of the sample lies in the top ten.

Ophthalmopathy patients had moderately to severely active disease, Clinical Activity Score of at least 3, NOSPECS grade of at least 4, and disease duration under 3 months. Anyone with other autoimmune diseases, uncontrolled infections, pregnancy or lactation was excluded from the study. Clinical symptoms, serum thyroxine, TRAb, thyroid ultrasound and orbital computed tomography were used for diagnosis. Using Ficoll-Paque density gradient centrifugation, PBMCs were isolated from 8.5 to 10 ml of fresh peripheral blood. Total RNA was extracted using Trizol reagent, and RNA quality was checked on an Agilent 2100 Bioanalyzer. CDR1 and CDR2, looked up from the germline V gene, are MNHEY and SVGEGT. V is reduced by 4 bases and J by 0 bases, leaving a spacing of 19 bases between them. The CDR3 contains 18 residues, cysteine and phenylalanine counted. The DNA shown is the 54-base CDR3, in frame from base 1.

This chain joins TRBV6-2 or TRBV6-3 to TRBJ1-5, and perhaps TRBD1 as D gene, on 5 matching bases. This clonotype originated in a woman aged 40 to 50 with Graves' ophthalmopathy. Donor details come from another sample of the same person, matched by shared clones. Sequencing was carried out using peripheral blood. DNA sequence: TGTGCCAGCAGTTTATTAGATACGGGGCAGGTTAGCAATCAGCCCCAGCATTTT. This encodes CASSLLDTGQVSNQPQHF.